This is a list of T cell receptor beta chains from one sample in a study of cytotoxic CD8 clonotypes in ibrutinib-treated CLL. Sequenced by immunoSEQ multiplex PCR; TCRdb stores in-frame clones only, minus some. Of about 57,000 clones listed, 50% to 70% are singletons. This specimen consisted of PBMCs, obtained after 24 months of ibrutinib treatment. These receptors were collected from a human donor with chronic lymphocytic leukemia. Each CDR3 is given with its conserved first and last residue. D genes are given only for firm matches. Size is omitted from some rows. Given values are once, few, many or a class for expanded clones.

D gene	V gene	clone size	J gene	CDR3 protein	CDR3 DNA
NA	TRBV19	NA	TRBJ1-5	CASSPGRDQPQHF	TGTGCCAGTAGTCCCGGCAGGGACCAGCCCCAGCATTTT
NA	TRBV30	NA	TRBJ2-2	CAWRPGRSGELFF	TGTGCCTGGAGACCAGGGCGTTCCGGGGAGCTGTTTTTT
NA	TRBV15	NA	TRBJ2-1	CATSRGGRSGVFYNEQFF	TGTGCCACCAGCAGAGGGGGGCGAAGCGGGGTATTCTACAATGAGCAGTTCTTC
TRBD2	TRBV11-2	NA	TRBJ2-1	CASSSRLAGGVSSYNEQFF	TGTGCCAGCAGCTCCCGACTAGCGGGGGGGGTGAGCTCCTACAATGAGCAGTTCTTC
TRBD1	TRBV5-1	many	TRBJ1-2	CASSPGTGYGYTF	TGCGCCAGCAGCCCGGGGACAGGTTATGGCTACACCTTC
TRBD2	TRBV20-1	NA	TRBJ2-2	CSAGRTGELFF	TGCAGTGCCGGGAGGACCGGGGAGCTGTTTTTT
NA	TRBV4-1	NA	TRBJ2-1	CASSQISLVVPAAQRGNEQFF	TGCGCCAGCAGCCAAATCAGCTTGGTAGTACCAGCGGCTCAACGGGGGAATGAGCAGTTCTTC
NA	TRBV6-1	many	TRBJ1-4	CASNRGIATNEKLFF	TGTGCCAGCAACCGGGGCATTGCAACTAATGAAAAACTGTTTTTT
TRBD2	TRBV18	once	TRBJ2-1	CASSPLPGTSDHNEQFF	TGTGCCAGCTCACCGCTTCCCGGGACTAGCGACCACAATGAGCAGTTCTTC
NA	TRBV19	few	TRBJ1-2	CASRLGHIDGYTF	TGTGCCAGTAGGCTGGGACATATAGATGGCTACACCTTC
NA	TRBV6-5	few	TRBJ1-2	CASRGGTEANYGYTF	TGTGCCAGCAGGGGAGGGACGGAAGCTAACTATGGCTACACCTTC
NA	TRBV2	many	TRBJ2-2	CASSEAPRNTGELFF	TGTGCCAGCAGTGAAGCGCCACGGAACACCGGGGAGCTGTTTTTT
TRBD2	TRBV30	once	TRBJ2-2	CAWRRGGPNGELFF	TGTGCCTGGAGGAGGGGAGGGCCGAACGGGGAGCTGTTTTTT
NA	TRBV28	NA	TRBJ1-1	CASSLPGLNTEAFF	TGTGCCAGCAGTTTACCGGGTCTGAACACTGAAGCTTTCTTT
TRBD1	TRBV10-3	many	TRBJ2-1	CAISEQGRHNEQFF	TGTGCCATCAGTGAACAGGGGAGACACAATGAGCAGTTCTTC
NA	TRBV7-8	medium-sized	TRBJ1-5	CASSFHAGINQPQHF	TGTGCCAGCAGCTTCCATGCAGGAATCAATCAGCCCCAGCATTTT
TRBD2	TRBV15	NA	TRBJ2-1	CATSRDLAGDNEQFF	TGTGCCACCAGCAGAGATTTGGCGGGGGACAATGAGCAGTTCTTC
TRBD1	TRBV28	NA	TRBJ1-2	CASNLPGQNYGYTF	TGTGCCAGCAATCTACCGGGACAGAACTATGGCTACACCTTC
NA	TRBV7-2	NA	TRBJ2-5	CASSWGVETQYF	TGTGCCAGCTCCTGGGGGGTTGAGACCCAGTACTTC
NA	TRBV2	many	TRBJ2-5	CASSVGGRQETQYF	TGTGCCAGCAGTGTTGGGGGGCGCCAGGAGACCCAGTACTTC
TRBD1	TRBV6-6	few	TRBJ2-1	CASRGQGRDEQFF	TGTGCCAGCAGGGGACAGGGAAGAGATGAGCAGTTCTTC
TRBD1	TRBV4-1	NA	TRBJ1-5	CASSQGGDRTFVPSNQPQHF	TGCGCCAGCAGCCAAGGGGGGGACAGGACCTTTGTTCCTAGCAATCAGCCCCAGCATTTT
TRBD1	TRBV14	few	TRBJ1-2	CASSQEGGQVIGGYTF	TGTGCCAGCAGCCAAGAGGGGGGACAGGTTATTGGTGGCTACACCTTC
NA	TRBV18	few	TRBJ1-3	CASSPGQLSGNTIYF	TGTGCCAGCTCACCCGGACAGTTATCTGGAAACACCATATATTTT
TRBD2	TRBV5-6	NA	TRBJ2-1	CASSSTLAGGTYNEQFF	TGTGCCAGCAGCTCAACCCTGGCGGGGGGGACCTACAATGAGCAGTTCTTC
NA	TRBV9	NA	TRBJ1-6	CASSLSGVPFDSPLHF	TGTGCCAGCAGCCTCAGTGGGGTACCTTTCGATTCACCCCTCCACTTT
NA	TRBV7-2	few	TRBJ2-5	CASSFHYQETQYF	TGTGCCAGCAGCTTCCACTACCAAGAGACCCAGTACTTC